These T cell receptor beta chains were read from a single sample in a study of T-cell reconstitution after alpha-beta-depleted transplantation in children. TCRdb independently ran MiXCR on the PCR reads; one entry per CDR3 protein. This table holds around 490,000 distinct CDR3 sequences, 9.5% to 12% found once. The sequencing here drew on PBMCs, mostly from graft donor cells, taken 180 days after TCRalphabeta/CD19-depleted stem cell transplant. The source is a female patient younger than 10 who had a stem cell transplant for aplastic anemia, so the T cells may come from the graft donor. Each CDR3 is given with its conserved first and last residue. The D gene is left open where the match is weak.

v_gene,d_gene,CDR3aa
TRBV12-3/TRBV12-4,.,CATLALSGANVLTF
TRBV14,TRBD2,CASSQSIGSGASYEQYF
TRBV11-1,TRBD2,CASSLIFGVAGSTDTQYF
TRBV27,TRBD2,CASSLWGLARDEQFF
TRBV29-1,TRBD2,CSVNGGNWETQYF
TRBV10-3,TRBD1,CAISPHGGTGEHNEQFF
TRBV28,.,CASSNRVLNTEAFF
TRBV6-5,.,CASSYSGGLNYGYTF
TRBV5-5,TRBD2,CASSLAAGVNTGELFF
TRBV4-3,TRBD2,CASSQDPAGSTNEQFF
TRBV11-3,.,CASSFATENTEAFF
TRBV29-1,.,CSARQIFYGYTF
TRBV20-1,.,CSARVAGSGGYTF
TRBV3-1,.,CASSQDGTAWNEQFF
TRBV7-2,TRBD2,CASSLAGGFADTQYF
TRBV15,TRBD1,CATSLSAGTGLLNTEAFF
TRBV13,TRBD1,CASSDPTTGGVLYGYTF
TRBV9,TRBD2,CASSVGLAGPYNEQFF
TRBV4-1,TRBD2,CASSRKGPSGDFPGNEQFF
TRBV24-1,TRBD2,CATSDRLAGGPGTQYF
TRBV25-1,.,CASSEVSNNEQFF
TRBV29-1,.,CSVGVNEQFF
TRBV20-1,.,CSAGGDTLYNEQFF
TRBV29-1,.,CSGTRGNTGELFF
TRBV29-1,TRBD2,CSVGRSPTSGRGTYNEQFF
TRBV9,.,CASSVEADTQYF
TRBV28,.,CASSFRPGLGFF
TRBV7-8,TRBD1,CASSLRQGDYNEQFF
TRBV6-2/TRBV6-3,.,CASSYRYNEQFF
TRBV15,.,CATSRDRGDTDGYTF
TRBV9,.,CASSPSLEGFYNSPLHF
TRBV7-9,.,CASSQGLRNTEAFF
TRBV28,.,CASSLFWRTDQGETQYF
TRBV11-2,.,CASSSIRESEAFF
TRBV5-6,TRBD1,CASSLVDRTTGELFF
TRBV20-1,TRBD1,CSASQGGYNSPLHF
TRBV7-2,.,CASSLARLARDNEQFF
TRBV9,TRBD1,CASSVHRTGYGYTF
TRBV7-9,.,CASLGAYHRTDTQYF
TRBV7-7,.,CASSWGLGDEQFF
TRBV6-4,.,CASSDSGGRYGYTF
TRBV9,.,CASSVESKGNEQYF
TRBV19,TRBD2,CASNDGTSGRTSTDTQYF
TRBV20-1,.,CSARRSRGQQETQYF
TRBV18,.,CASSPSRDIQYF
TRBV18,.,CASSLSRIREYNEQFF
TRBV5-1,TRBD2,CASSEGLAGNPWGGTQYF
TRBV6-1,TRBD2,CASGTSGRDTQYF
TRBV15,TRBD2,CATSREGGTLPYNEQFF
TRBV12-3/TRBV12-4,TRBD2,CASRGTSGGNRTGELFF
TRBV7-9,TRBD2,CASSVRLAGTSYEQYF
TRBV6-5,.,CASSYDRIQPQHF
TRBV20-1,.,CSARDDSGYGSPLHF
TRBV28,.,CASSFTSSGDQETQYF